Shown below are 21 T cell receptor beta chains from a single sample sequenced in a study of cytotoxic CD8 clonotypes in ibrutinib-treated CLL. Profiling relied on immunoSEQ multiplex PCR, and the TCRdb table lists in-frame clones only, not all of them. The table has under 150,000 clones, about 84% seen once. Sample: PBMCs, taken after 36 months of ibrutinib treatment. The receptors come from a human donor with chronic lymphocytic leukemia.

This clone was counted a few times. The chain combines TRBV18 with TRBJ2-3; perhaps TRBD2 as D (5 bases). The CDR3 extends over 14 amino acids. Germline CDR1 and CDR2: KGHSH and LQKENI. Trimming shortened V by 3 bases and J by 7 bases, and 14 bases separated the two germline ends. The CDR3 DNA reads TGTGCCAGCTCACCCGAGGGCCCTACACATACGCAGTATTTT. Amino acids: CASSPEGPTHTQYF.

The genes are TRBV6-5 and TRBJ2-7; TRBD1 aligns across 7 bases. This CDR3 contains 14 residues. Germline CDR1 MNHEY, CDR2 SVGAGI. V lost 2 bases and J lost 4; bases outside the gene matches: 5. The CDR3 spells CASSYRDRRYEQYF. The CDR3 bases are TGTGCCAGCAGTTACCGGGACAGACGTTACGAGCAGTACTTC.

CDR3: CASSYSSTGGWYGYTF. The DNA of the CDR3 is TGTGCCAGCAGTTACTCGTCGACAGGGGGTTGGTATGGCTACACCTTC. The chain joins TRBV6-5 to TRBJ1-2, with TRBD1 matching 9 bases. The V and J ends lost 0 bases and 5 bases, in that order; junction bases with no gene match: 7. The CDR3 sequence is 16 residues long. Germline values: CDR1 MNHEY, CDR2 SVGAGI.

The V call is TRBV12-5, the J call TRBJ2-1; 8 nucleotides line up with TRBD2. CDR1 and CDR2 (germline): LGHNT, FRNRAP. This CDR3 region has 13 residues. V lost 3 bases, J lost 12 bases, and 7 bases stayed unmatched. In nucleotides, the CDR3 is TGTGCTAGTGGTTTAGGACTAGCCGGGCGGCAGTTCTTC. It is translated as CASGLGLAGRQFF.

The CDR3 spells CASRRGRAYEQYF. In nucleotides, the CDR3 is TGTGCCAGCAGGAGGGGGCGCGCCTACGAGCAGTACTTC. V is TRBV6-5 and J is TRBJ2-7, with 7 nucleotides matching TRBD1. The V segment lost 6 bases and the J segment 2 bases; nucleotides outside the gene matches: 4. This CDR3 contains 13 residues. Germline V gene data show CDR1 as MNHEY and CDR2 as SVGAGI.

This clone showed up just a few times. DNA of the CDR3: TGCGCCAGCAGCCAAGGGAGGGAGCCCCAGCATTTT. This encodes CASSQGREPQHF. The chain carries TRBV4-1 and TRBJ1-5; the D is unclear. The CDR3 is 12 residues long. Trimming removed 1 base from V and 8 bases from J, with 6 bases in between. Germline loops: CDR1 MGHRA, CDR2 YSYEKL.

The gene calls are TRBV30 and TRBJ1-5; TRBD1 aligns across 8 bases. CDR3 size: 13 residues. The junction had 5 bases not matched to a gene; V was cut back by 5 bases and J by 5 bases. Germline lookup yields CDR1 GTSNPN and CDR2 SVGIG (reference sequence). CDR3 nucleotides: TGTGCCTGGTCGGGACAGGCTGATCAGCCCCAGCATTTT. It is translated as CAWSGQADQPQHF.

The chain uses TRBV7-8 and TRBJ2-7; no reliable D call. CDR1 and CDR2 (germline): SGHVS, FQNEAQ. The CDR3 is 12 residues long. V lost 1 base and J lost 6, with 7 bases in between. The CDR3, as DNA: TGTGCCAGCAGCTTAGAGGCAAGCGAGCAGTACTTC. Translation: CASSLEASEQYF.

The chain links TRBV9 to TRBJ1-4; no clear D gene. CDR3 size: 14 residues. Trimming pared 4 bases from V and 13 bases from J, leaving 20 bases between. In germline, CDR1 is SGDLS, CDR2 YYNGEE. The CDR3 DNA reads TGTGCCAGCAGCCCGCAGAGCAACTGGGCAAGACTGTTTTTT. Residues: CASSPQSNWARLFF. The variable domain in full, completed from reference TRBV9 and TRBJ1-4, reads DSGVTQTPKHLITATGQRVTLRCSPRSGDLSVYWYQQSLDQGLQFLIQYYNGEERAKGNILERFSAQQFPDLHSELNLSSLELGDSALYFCASSPQSNWARLFFGSGTQLSVL.

Details on this clone: One junction end disagrees with the germline gene, perhaps due to a read error. The gene calls are TRBV5-1 and TRBJ2-1; TRBD2 matches at 12 bases. Germline CDR1 and CDR2: SGHRS and YFSETQ. The CDR3 is 14 residues long. The CDR3 bases are TGCGCCAGCAGCTCAGGACTAGCGGGACCTCTAGGGATCTTC. Translation: CASSSGLAGPLGIF. Full variable domain (remainder filled in from reference TRBV5-1 and TRBJ2-1): KAGVTQTPRYLIKTRGQQVTLSCSPISGHRSVSWYQQTPGQGLQFLFEYFSETQRNKGNFPGRFSGRQFSNSRSEMNVSTLELGDSALYLCASSSGLAGPLGIFGPGTRLTVL.

CDR3 residues: CASSLSREAYYEQYF. DNA for the CDR3: TGTGCCAGCAGTTTAAGTCGGGAGGCCTACTACGAGCAGTACTTC. This sequence joins TRBV27 and TRBJ2-7; 7 bases agree with TRBD2. V lost 2 bases and J lost 3; bases outside the gene matches: 7. CDR3 length equals 15 residues. CDR1 and CDR2 from the germline V gene are MNHEY and SMNVEV (reference sequence).

V is TRBV10-3 and J is TRBJ1-1, with 9 bases lining up with TRBD1. This CDR3 has 15 amino acids. From germline, CDR1 is ENHRY and CDR2 SYGVKD. After removal of 6 bases from V and 0 bases from J, the junction contained 5 bases not matched to a gene. CDR3 in DNA: TGTGCCATCAGCACAGGGGGCGCCTTGAACACTGAAGCTTTCTTT. The encoded protein is CAISTGGALNTEAFF.

The rearrangement joins TRBV28 to TRBJ2-7; D is ambiguous. Looked up from germline, CDR1 is MDHEN and CDR2 is SYDVKM. V was clipped by 3 bases and J by 3 bases, with 21 bases between them. This CDR3 contains 17 residues. For the CDR3, the DNA is TGTGCCAGCAGTTTCCTCAAACCCGGCCTTTCTCTCTACGAGCAGTACTTC. It encodes CASSFLKPGLSLYEQYF.

The J gene is TRBJ1-2, the V gene TRBV11-1, with TRBD1 matching 7 bases. The CDR3 is 13 residues long. CDR1 and CDR2 (germline): SGHAT, FQDESV (reference sequence). With V trimmed by 5 bases and J by 8 bases, 8 bases remained unmatched. In DNA form, the CDR3 reads TGTGCCAGCAGCCCGACAGGGTTCGGCGGCTACACCTTC. Translation gives CASSPTGFGGYTF.

The rearrangement uses TRBV6-5 and TRBJ1-2; D unresolved. Germline CDR1 reads MNHEY; CDR2 reads SVGAGI. Trimming pared 5 bases from V and 4 bases from J, leaving 5 bases between. The CDR3 covers 11 residues. CDR3 sequence (DNA): TGTGCCAGCAGTCTTCCCTATGGCTACACCTTC. This codes for CASSLPYGYTF.

In this sample, this clone turned up once. V gene TRBV7-9 combines with J gene TRBJ1-5; D may be TRBD1 (5 bases). There are 14 residues in the CDR3. Trimming removed 5 bases from V and 5 bases from J, with 13 bases in between. The germline V gene has CDR1 SEHNR and CDR2 FQNEAQ (reference sequence). DNA for the CDR3: TGTGCCAGCAGCATCATGGGGGGGGATCAGCCCCAGCATTTT. It is translated as CASSIMGGDQPQHF.

The rearrangement joins TRBV5-1 to TRBJ2-1; TRBD2 might be the D (5 bases). Germline V gene sequence: CDR1 SGHRS, CDR2 YFSETQ. The CDR3 extends over 14 amino acids. V lost 0 bases and J lost 7, with 11 bases in between. The CDR3 DNA follows: TGCGCCAGCAGCTTGGAGCTAGCAGAGAATGAGCAGTTCTTC. It encodes CASSLELAENEQFF. Together with reference TRBV5-1 and TRBJ2-1, the CDR3 gives the full variable domain: KAGVTQTPRYLIKTRGQQVTLSCSPISGHRSVSWYQQTPGQGLQFLFEYFSETQRNKGNFPGRFSGRQFSNSRSEMNVSTLELGDSALYLCASSLELAENEQFFGPGTRLTVL.

The V call is TRBV18, the J call TRBJ1-2; no firm D call. Germline CDR1 reads KGHSH; CDR2 reads LQKENI. V shed 4 bases and J shed 4 bases, with 10 bases lying between them. The length of the CDR3 is 13 residues. The CDR3 here is CASSLGGGYGYTF. In nucleotides, the CDR3 is TGTGCCAGCTCACTGGGCGGTGGCTATGGCTACACCTTC.

The chain combines TRBV20-1 with TRBJ2-2; D not resolved. The germline gives CDR1 DFQATT, CDR2 SNEGSKA (reference sequence). The CDR3 is made up of 11 amino acids. V lost 3 bases to trimming and J lost 9 bases, with 8 bases between them. CDR3 in amino acids: CSARWGRELFF. CDR3 sequence (DNA): TGCAGTGCTAGGTGGGGTCGGGAGCTGTTTTTT.

In this sample, this clone turned up once. The chain is built from TRBV6-5 and TRBJ2-5; 8 bases line up with TRBD2. CDR1 and CDR2 from the germline V gene are MNHEY and SVGAGI. The CDR3 length is 14 residues. V was clipped by 4 bases and J by 2 bases; unmatched bases: 3. CDR3: CASSFSGNQETQYF. CDR3 nucleotide sequence: TGTGCCAGCAGTTTTAGCGGGAATCAAGAGACCCAGTACTTC.

This rearrangement joins TRBV6-5 to TRBJ2-7; 9 nucleotides line up with TRBD2. The CDR3 has 16 residues. Losses at the gene ends were 0 bases for V and 2 bases for J; bases not matched to a gene: 5. From germline, CDR1 is MNHEY and CDR2 SVGAGI. In DNA, the CDR3 is TGTGCCAGCAGTTACTCGCCTAGCGGGGCCACCTACGAGCAGTACTTC. It is translated as CASSYSPSGATYEQYF.